The clone carrying this T cell receptor beta chain was observed a few times. Its antigen is not identified. The data belong to a study of post-analysis software for immune sequencing data. Study overall: Relapsing-remitting, secondary progressive and progressive-relapsing multiple sclerosis were all included among the disease courses.

Unique molecular identifiers tagged the TCR beta cDNA libraries. cDNA molecules numbering approximately 500,000 came from about 1 to 10 million T cells. TCRdb processed the PCR reads anew with MiXCR; each CDR3 protein has one entry. The data hold about 400,000 distinct CDR3 sequences, with 30% to 45% observed a single time. Notes on the study in general: Controls significantly exceeded multiple sclerosis patients in normalized Chao1 diversity. Patients used about 5 TRBV segments, including TRBV5-6, TRBV5-1 and TRBV20-1, more often than controls. Strong co-clustering by F measure was seen for same-batch samples.

J lost 3 bases, V lost 5 bases, and 13 bases had no gene match. CDR1 is SGHVS, CDR2 FQNEAQ, per germline. The CDR3 loop spans 19 amino acids. The source of this sequence is a girl aged 10 to 17 with multiple sclerosis. This chain joins TRBV7-8 and TRBJ2-5; 15 nucleotides align to TRBD2. Sequencing was done on a sample of blood. The CDR3 here is CASSLGLAGGRLAEETQYF. The CDR3 DNA reads as TGTGCCAGCAGCCTGGGACTAGCGGGGGGCCGGTTGGCCGAAGAGACCCAGTACTTC.